Here is one TCR beta chain with its context. Its antigen remains unknown. Germline V CDR1 and CDR2: PRHDT, FYEKMQ (reference sequence). The CDR3 covers 16 residues. Germline trimming cut 5 bases from V and 3 bases from J; bases unmatched to any gene: 10. These data come from a study of cytomegalovirus exposure and HLA in healthy donors. Overall study results and limits: In a later analysis, TCR beta V- and J-gene trimming showed a link to a missense DCLRE1C variant. It was taken for granted in presence/absence analyses that sequencing depth across donors was roughly uniform.

Primers included in the PCR were 60 Vbeta and 13 Jbeta primers. Produced via immunoSEQ multiplex PCR; TCRdb's table is partial and in-frame only. Of tens of thousands of clones listed, roughly four fifths are singletons. The donors, nominally healthy at sampling, likely had unrecorded immune exposures. The specimen was PBMCs. This clonotype was obtained from a man aged 25 to 40 in good health and CMV-seronegative. The genes are TRBV13 and TRBJ1-1; 9 nucleotides match TRBD1. CDR3 loop: CASSHGTGKRDTEAFF. The CDR3 DNA is TGTGCCAGCAGCCACGGGACAGGGAAACGTGACACTGAAGCTTTCTTT.